This T cell receptor (beta chain) originates from a study of graft-versus-host responses after intestinal transplantation. Study-wide results and limits: Those patients showing graft-donor T cell macrochimerism displayed high graft-versus-host to host-versus-graft clonal ratios in allografts.

With regard to this clone: Its antigen is as yet unknown.

Germline V lookup: CDR1 MNHNY, CDR2 SVGAGI (reference sequence). The CDR3 consists of 15 residues. V was clipped by 4 bases and J by 8 bases; unmatched bases: 4. Produced via immunoSEQ multiplex PCR; TCRdb's table is partial and in-frame only. Of some 100,000 clones listed, about 93% are singletons. This specimen was unstimulated CD8+ T cells sorted from spleen or lymph node cells, taken before intestinal transplant. The receptor comes from a human donor who received an intestinal transplant. The V and J genes are TRBV6-6 and TRBJ2-1; 14 nucleotides align to TRBD2. CDR3 in amino acids: CASSSGLAGVYEQFF. Written as DNA, the CDR3 is TGTGCCAGCAGTTCGGGACTAGCGGGAGTCTATGAGCAGTTCTTC.